This entry lists 21 T cell receptor beta chains sequenced from one sample in a study of identical twins. Each CDR3 protein gets one entry after TCRdb re-called the 5' RACE reads with MiXCR. This sample carries under 300,000 distinct CDR3 sequences, about an eighth of them seen once, and the ten largest clones take about 4.1%. The same sample was also studied in work on yellow fever vaccine responses in identical twins.

Sequenced input: memory (CD45RO+) T cells sorted from blood. The receptors derive from a woman aged 18-29 years in good health.

The V gene is TRBV27, the J gene TRBJ2-7; weak D call: TRBD2 (5 bases). V was shortened by 3 bases and J by 4 bases, with 22 bases between the two germline ends. The CDR3 has 17 residues. Germline CDR1 and CDR2: MNHEY and SMNVEV (reference sequence). CDR3 bases: TGTGCCAGCAGTTTCTCTCCTTTGAGAAGAGGGATTTACGAGCAGTACTTC. The encoded protein is CASSFSPLRRGIYEQYF.

This clonotype was observed a handful of times. The chain joins TRBV7-9 to TRBJ2-5; weak D call: TRBD2 (5 bases). The germline V and J ends were trimmed by 1 base and 4 bases, with 10 bases remaining between them. Germline CDR1 reads SEHNR; CDR2 reads FQNEAQ (reference sequence). The CDR3 consists of 14 residues. DNA of the CDR3: TGTGCCAGCAGCTTAGATATGGGGAGAGAGACCCAGTACTTC. Protein product: CASSLDMGRETQYF. Looking up the rest from reference TRBV7-9 and TRBJ2-5 gives the full variable domain: DTGVSQNPRHKITKRGQNVTFRCDPISEHNRLYWYRQTLGQGPEFLTYFQNEAQLEKSRLLSDRFSAERPKGSFSTLEIQRTEQGDSAMYLCASSLDMGRETQYFGPGTRLLVL.

This rearrangement joins TRBV7-2 to TRBJ2-5, with D possibly TRBD1 on 5 matching bases. V lost 1 base, J lost 5 bases, and 14 bases lay in between. This CDR3 is 15 amino acids long. Germline CDR1 and CDR2: SGHTA and FQGNSA. The CDR3: CASSLVDSPWETQYF. The CDR3 coding sequence is TGTGCCAGCAGCTTAGTCGACAGCCCGTGGGAGACCCAGTACTTC. The full variable domain, completed using reference TRBV7-2 and TRBJ2-5, is GAGVSQSPSNKVTEKGKDVELRCDPISGHTALYWYRQSLGQGLEFLIYFQGNSAPDKSGLPSDRFSAERTGGSVSTLTIQRTQQEDSAVYLCASSLVDSPWETQYFGPGTRLLVL.

This clonotype appeared a few times. The chain combines TRBV18 with TRBJ2-7, with no clear D. From germline, CDR1 is KGHSH and CDR2 LQKENI. V lost 5 bases and J 4 bases, leaving 12 bases between the germline ends. The CDR3 contains 13 residues. The CDR3 region has the DNA TGTGCCAGCTCAATACACGAGGCTTACGAGCAGTACTTC. Residues: CASSIHEAYEQYF.

The chain combines TRBV11-2 with TRBJ2-1; a weak D match, TRBD2 (6 bases). The CDR3 covers 16 residues. CDR1 SGHAT and CDR2 FQNNGV come from the germline V gene. The V end was cut by 5 bases, the J end by 6 bases, with 20 bases between. The CDR3 reads CASSLGWREHGNEQFF. CDR3 DNA sequence: TGTGCCAGCAGCCTAGGTTGGCGGGAACATGGCAATGAGCAGTTCTTC.

The gene calls are TRBV7-2 and TRBJ2-5, with 9 nucleotides matching TRBD1. The germline gives CDR1 SGHTA, CDR2 FQGNSA. Trimming took 1 base from V and 2 from J; bases not matched to a gene: 8. CDR3 size: 17 residues. The CDR3 loop reads CASSLVGTGQGQETQYF. DNA for the CDR3: TGTGCCAGCAGCTTAGTCGGGACAGGGCAAGGTCAAGAGACCCAGTACTTC.

This clonotype has only a few counts. The gene calls are TRBV4-3 and TRBJ1-2; TRBD1 aligns across 8 bases. Unmatched junction bases numbered 4, after V lost 2 bases and J lost 8 bases. The CDR3 runs to 13 residues. From germline, CDR1 is LGHNA and CDR2 YSLEER. This chain's CDR3 is CASSQQGAGGYTF. CDR3 in DNA: TGCGCCAGCAGCCAACAGGGGGCGGGAGGCTACACCTTC.

The count of this clonotype is one. The J gene is TRBJ2-5, the V gene TRBV20-1; maybe TRBD1 (6 bases). Germline V lookup: CDR1 DFQATT, CDR2 SNEGSKA (reference sequence). V lost 3 bases and J 7 bases, leaving 9 bases between the germline ends. The CDR3 is 11 amino acids. Here the CDR3 DNA reads TGCAGTGCTAGGACAGGCGGGACCCAGTACTTC. Encoded protein: CSARTGGTQYF.

The V and J genes are TRBV14 and TRBJ2-5; 7 bases align to TRBD2. Looked up from germline, CDR1 is SGHDN and CDR2 is FVKESK. The CDR3 length is 14 residues. With V trimmed by 4 bases and J by 5 bases, 7 bases remained unmatched. The CDR3 protein is CASSRVREGETQYF. In DNA, the CDR3 is TGTGCCAGCAGCCGGGTCAGGGAGGGCGAGACCCAGTACTTC.

In this sample, this clonotype turned up many times. This chain links TRBV24-1 with TRBJ2-3; 9 nucleotides match TRBD1. This CDR3 is built from 16 residues. CDR1 KGHDR and CDR2 SFDVKD come from the germline V gene. J was trimmed by 12 bases and V by 4 bases; bases with no gene match: 16. CDR3 DNA: TGTGCCACCAGTGACACCCTCGTCACAGGGGGCGAATCCCAGTATTTT. This translates into CATSDTLVTGGESQYF.

V and J are TRBV20-1 and TRBJ2-1, with 7 bases identical to TRBD1. Germline lookup yields CDR1 DFQATT and CDR2 SNEGSKA (reference sequence). The CDR3 covers 11 residues. CDR3 sequence (DNA): TGCAGCTCGACAGGGTTCAATGAGCAGTTCTTC. It yields the protein CSSTGFNEQFF.

J is TRBJ2-3 and V is TRBV15; D is unclear. Per germline, CDR1 LNHNV and CDR2 YYDKDF (reference sequence). This CDR3 has 14 amino acids. V was shortened by 5 bases and J by 0 bases, with 9 bases between the two germline ends. The CDR3 DNA reads TGTGCCACCAGCGGGTCTCTAAGCACAGATACGCAGTATTTT. Translated: CATSGSLSTDTQYF.

The chain joins TRBV2 to TRBJ2-1; D might be TRBD1 (6 bases). CDR3 size: 15 residues. In germline, CDR1 is SNHLY, CDR2 FYNNEI. Between the trimmed V and J ends, which lost 2 bases and 5 bases, there was a span of 13 bases. The CDR3 spells CASSERGKANNEQFF. The CDR3, as DNA: TGTGCCAGCAGTGAAAGGGGGAAAGCGAACAATGAGCAGTTCTTC. Complete variable domain (other parts from reference TRBV2 and TRBJ2-1): EPEVTQTPSHQVTQMGQEVILRCVPISNHLYFYWYRQILGQKVEFLVSFYNNEISEKSEIFDDQFSVERPDGSNFTLKIRSTKLEDSAMYFCASSERGKANNEQFFGPGTRLTVL.

This clonotype was observed a few times. The chain couples TRBV30 to TRBJ2-7; D is perhaps TRBD2 (6 bases). The germline V gene encodes CDR1 GTSNPN and CDR2 SVGIG (reference sequence). The CDR3 is 15 amino acids. Trimming took 3 bases from V and 2 from J, leaving 17 bases between them. CDR3 sequence reads: CAWSPAGTQAYEQYF. As DNA, the CDR3 is TGTGCCTGGAGCCCGGCGGGGACCCAAGCCTACGAGCAGTACTTC.

This chain links TRBV28 with TRBJ2-1, with TRBD2 as a possible D gene (6 bases). This CDR3 is built from 12 residues. Germline V gene data show CDR1 as MDHEN and CDR2 as SYDVKM. The V end was cut by 5 bases, the J end by 15 bases, with 17 bases between. CDR3 sequence: CASSEGLSLRFF. The CDR3 DNA reads TGTGCCAGCAGTGAGGGACTCTCACTGAGGTTCTTC.

This clonotype was seen many times. The chain links TRBV7-2 to TRBJ2-3; D remains unclear. Germline lookup yields CDR1 SGHTA and CDR2 FQGNSA. Between the trimmed V and J ends, which lost 4 bases and 8 bases, there was a span of 7 bases. The CDR3 is 11 amino acids. For the CDR3, the DNA is TGTGCCAGCAGCTCCGTGGGTACGCAGTATTTT. Its translation is CASSSVGTQYF.

This clonotype was recorded at least ten times. The chain combines TRBV12-3 or TRBV12-4 with TRBJ2-7; no clear D. V lost 8 bases, J lost 0 bases, and 5 bases lay in between. This CDR3 region has 11 residues. The CDR3 sequence is CASSNSYEQYF. DNA for the CDR3: TGTGCCAGCTCTAACTCCTACGAGCAGTACTTC.

This clonotype was seen at least ten times. This chain joins TRBV3-1 and TRBJ2-1; tentative D call: TRBD1 (5 bases). V was cut by 1 base and J by 6 bases, with 10 bases left in between. The germline gives CDR1 LGHDT, CDR2 YNNKEL (reference sequence). The CDR3 has 14 amino acids. The CDR3: CASSQVQGRNEQFF. DNA of the CDR3: TGTGCCAGCAGCCAAGTTCAGGGTCGCAATGAGCAGTTCTTC.

The rearrangement links TRBV7-6 to TRBJ2-3; no reliable D call. V was trimmed by 6 bases and J by 2 bases, leaving 12 bases between them. The CDR3 length is 14 residues. CDR1 is SGHVS and CDR2 is FNYEAQ in the germline V gene. CDR3 nucleotides: TGTGCCAGCAGAACCAACCTGTACACAGATACGCAGTATTTT. Amino acid sequence: CASRTNLYTDTQYF.

The chain is built from TRBV20-1 and TRBJ2-1; D gene uncertain. The CDR3 extends over 11 amino acids. Germline CDR1 DFQATT, CDR2 SNEGSKA (reference sequence). V lost 0 bases and J 13 bases, leaving 10 bases between the germline ends. CDR3 sequence reads: CSAREGFSQFF. CDR3 nucleotide sequence: TGCAGTGCTAGAGAGGGGTTTAGTCAGTTCTTC.

Concerning this clonotype itself: The junction departs from the called germline gene at one end, perhaps through a read error. This chain links TRBV7-2 with TRBJ2-1, with no clear D. CDR1 and CDR2 from the germline V gene are SGHTA and FQGNSA. This CDR3 has 15 residues. In DNA, the CDR3 is TGTGCCATCAGCACCACACAGCGAGGATCTCATGAGCAGTTCTTC. This translates into CAISTTQRGSHEQFF. The entire variable domain, with the rest obtained from reference TRBV7-2 and TRBJ2-1, is as follows: GAGVSQSPSNKVTEKGKDVELRCDPISGHTALYWYRQSLGQGLEFLIYFQGNSAPDKSGLPSDRFSAERTGGSVSTLTIQRTQQEDSAVYLCAISTTQRGSHEQFFGPGTRLTVL.